This entry lists 32 T cell receptor beta chains sequenced from one sample in a study of T cell changes during pregnancy in multiple sclerosis. Produced via immunoSEQ multiplex PCR; TCRdb's table is partial and in-frame only. Here the sample spans about 65,000 clones, approximately 92% being singletons. The material sequenced was CD8+ T cells from peripheral blood mononuclear cells, taken in the third trimester of pregnancy. The source of these receptors is a female donor in good health, enrolled as a control in a pregnancy study.

The rearrangement uses TRBV5-6 and TRBJ2-7; TRBD1 matches at 9 bases. The CDR3 consists of 14 residues. Germline CDR1 SGHDT, CDR2 YYEEEE. Losses at the gene ends were 3 bases for V and 5 bases for J; bases not matched to a gene: 6. CDR3 region: CASSYGTGFHEQYF. As DNA, the CDR3 is TGTGCCAGCAGCTACGGGACAGGGTTCCACGAGCAGTACTTC.

V usage is TRBV7-2 and J usage is TRBJ2-3, with D hard to call. V lost 1 base, J lost 0 bases, and 8 bases lay in between. Germline V lookup: CDR1 SGHTA, CDR2 FQGNSA. The CDR3 sequence is 15 residues long. CDR3 in DNA: TGTGCCAGCAGCTTAGAGCCGGTGAGCACAGATACGCAGTATTTT. Protein sequence: CASSLEPVSTDTQYF.

This clone is a singleton in its sample. The chain recombines TRBV7-2 with TRBJ2-7; TRBD1 is a possible D gene (6 bases). Trimming shortened V by 4 bases and J by 0 bases, and 16 bases separated the two germline ends. The CDR3 length is 16 residues. Looked up from germline, CDR1 is SGHTA and CDR2 is FQGNSA. The CDR3 DNA reads as TGTGCCAGCAGCTCAGGGGTGGGACGGCCCTCCTACGAGCAGTACTTC. Translating gives CASSSGVGRPSYEQYF.

The rearrangement uses TRBV6-6 and TRBJ2-5; no definite D call. CDR1 and CDR2 from the germline V gene are MNHNY and SVGAGI (reference sequence). The CDR3 is made up of 15 amino acids. Trimming removed 2 bases at V and 2 bases at J, with 12 bases between. This CDR3 reads CASSYITASQETQYF. Written as DNA, the CDR3 is TGTGCCAGCAGTTACATAACAGCATCACAAGAGACCCAGTACTTC.

This sequence joins TRBV9 and TRBJ1-2; 7 nucleotides agree with TRBD1. The CDR3 length is 16 residues. In germline, CDR1 is SGDLS, CDR2 YYNGEE. Trimming took 0 bases from V and 1 from J; bases not matched to a gene: 6. The CDR3: CASSVVGTVLNYGYTF. As DNA, the CDR3 is TGTGCCAGCAGCGTAGTTGGGACAGTCCTTAACTATGGCTACACCTTC. The variable domain in full, completed from reference TRBV9 and TRBJ1-2, reads DSGVTQTPKHLITATGQRVTLRCSPRSGDLSVYWYQQSLDQGLQFLIQYYNGEERAKGNILERFSAQQFPDLHSELNLSSLELGDSALYFCASSVVGTVLNYGYTFGSGTRLTVV.

J is TRBJ2-7 and V is TRBV5-4; 7 bases agree with TRBD1. Trimming cost V 4 bases and J 4 bases; bases outside gene matches: 11. The CDR3 is 15 residues long. Germline V gene lookup returns CDR1 SGHNT and CDR2 YYREEE (reference sequence). The chain's CDR3 is CASSPETGLGYEQYF. DNA for the CDR3: TGTGCCAGCAGCCCAGAGACAGGGTTGGGTTACGAGCAGTACTTC.

This chain uses TRBV28 with TRBJ1-1; TRBD1 is a possible D gene (6 bases). V dropped 7 bases and J dropped 4 bases, with 19 bases sitting between them. CDR1 is MDHEN and CDR2 is SYDVKM in the germline V gene. The CDR3 runs to 15 residues. The CDR3 DNA is TGTGCCAGCACCCTGGGGGGGGGCGCAGGCACTGAAGCTTTCTTT. Residues: CASTLGGGAGTEAFF.

The chain combines TRBV6-1 with TRBJ2-6; a possible D gene is TRBD2 (5 bases). The CDR3 is 16 amino acids. V lost 1 base, J lost 3 bases, and 10 bases lay in between. The germline gives CDR1 MNHNS, CDR2 SASEGT. In DNA, the CDR3 is TGTGCCAGCAGTGAAGAGGACGGAGGTGGGGCCAACGTCCTGACTTTC. Amino acid sequence: CASSEEDGGGANVLTF.

This rearrangement joins TRBV4-3 to TRBJ1-1; weak D call: TRBD1 (6 bases). V was trimmed by 1 base and J by 0 bases, leaving 12 bases between them. The CDR3 totals 16 residues. Germline CDR1 and CDR2: LGHNA and YSLEER. The CDR3 sequence is CASSQGSGQLNTEAFF. In DNA form, the CDR3 reads TGCGCCAGCAGCCAAGGGTCGGGACAATTGAACACTGAAGCTTTCTTT.

This chain joins TRBV28 and TRBJ2-1, with 7 bases aligning to TRBD1. The CDR3 has 15 residues. From germline, CDR1 is MDHEN and CDR2 SYDVKM. The J segment lost 6 bases and the V segment lost 3 bases, leaving 8 bases of the junction unmatched. DNA of the CDR3: TGTGCCAGCAGTTTTGAGGGGGCACCTTCCAATGAGCAGTTCTTC. Encoded protein: CASSFEGAPSNEQFF.

The V gene is TRBV27, the J gene TRBJ2-1; D is undetermined. Germline V gives CDR1 MNHEY, CDR2 SMNVEV (reference sequence). The V end was cut by 7 bases, the J end by 3 bases, with 7 bases between. This CDR3 has 12 amino acids. The CDR3 spells CASIGVYNEQFF. The CDR3 DNA is TGTGCCAGCATCGGAGTCTACAATGAGCAGTTCTTC.

This chain connects TRBV4-3 to TRBJ2-1; 8 bases are shared with TRBD2. V trimming: 0 bases; J trimming: 6 bases; junction bases outside the gene matches: 10. The CDR3 is 17 amino acids. Germline V gives CDR1 LGHNA, CDR2 YSLEER. The CDR3, as DNA: TGCGCCAGCAGCCAAGACTTTAACCCGGGGGGGGGCAATGAGCAGTTCTTC. Protein sequence: CASSQDFNPGGGNEQFF.

The rearrangement joins TRBV5-1 to TRBJ1-1, with a possible D match to TRBD1 (5 bases). The CDR3 extends over 15 amino acids. Trimming shortened V by 4 bases and J by 1 base, and 14 bases separated the two germline ends. In germline, CDR1 is SGHRS, CDR2 YFSETQ. The CDR3 bases are TGCGCCAGCAGCCCGCAGGGTTTTGGGAACACTGAAGCTTTCTTT. The encoded protein is CASSPQGFGNTEAFF.

This rearrangement joins TRBV5-1 to TRBJ2-7; possibly TRBD1 for D (6 bases). The germline V and J ends were trimmed by 5 bases and 0 bases, with 9 bases remaining between them. Germline CDR1 reads SGHRS; CDR2 reads YFSETQ. The CDR3 extends over 13 amino acids. Here the CDR3 reads CASRDSDSYEQYF. CDR3 coding DNA: TGCGCCAGCAGGGACAGTGACTCCTACGAGCAGTACTTC.

This clone occurred once. The genes are TRBV5-6 and TRBJ2-2; unclear D gene. This CDR3 spans 15 amino acids. Germline CDR1 and CDR2: SGHDT and YYEEEE. Trimming removed 0 bases at V and 3 bases at J, with 9 bases between. CDR3 residues: CASSLGPDYTGELFF. The CDR3 nucleotides read TGTGCCAGCAGCTTGGGACCTGACTACACCGGGGAGCTGTTTTTT. Based on the CDR3 plus reference TRBV5-6 and TRBJ2-2, the full variable domain is DAGVTQSPTHLIKTRGQQVTLRCSPKSGHDTVSWYQQALGQGPQFIFQYYEEEERQRGNFPDRFSGHQFPNYSSELNVNALLLGDSALYLCASSLGPDYTGELFFGEGSRLTVL.

The chain has TRBV30 and TRBJ1-2; perhaps TRBD1 as D (5 bases). This CDR3 contains 19 residues. Trimming took 2 bases from V and 4 from J, leaving 29 bases between them. CDR1 GTSNPN and CDR2 SVGIG come from the germline V gene (reference sequence). The CDR3 is CAWSSRGIYQDKAPYGYTF. For the CDR3, the DNA is TGTGCCTGGAGTTCTCGGGGGATTTACCAGGACAAAGCCCCCTATGGCTACACCTTC.

The chain uses TRBV5-4 and TRBJ2-1, with D possibly matching TRBD1 (5 bases). The CDR3 extends over 15 amino acids. Germline assignment: CDR1 SGHNT and CDR2 YYREEE (reference sequence). V was pared by 2 bases and J by 0 bases, with 9 bases between. The CDR3 here is CASSLYRSSYNEQFF. The CDR3 DNA is TGTGCCAGCAGCTTATACAGGAGCTCCTACAATGAGCAGTTCTTC.

V is TRBV27 and J is TRBJ1-1, with no clear D. The V and J ends lost 11 bases and 3 bases respectively, with 16 bases between them. This CDR3 spans 13 amino acids. Germline V lookup: CDR1 MNHEY, CDR2 SMNVEV (reference sequence). CDR3 bases: TGTGCCTCAAATTCGAGGGTCGACACTGAAGCTTTCTTT. This encodes CASNSRVDTEAFF.

The J gene is TRBJ2-3, the V gene TRBV5-6, with a possible D match to TRBD1 (5 bases). V was pared by 0 bases and J by 8 bases, with 19 bases between. The CDR3 has 16 amino acids. CDR1 and CDR2 from the germline V gene are SGHDT and YYEEEE. For the CDR3, the DNA is TGTGCCAGCAGCTTGGCCCAGGGCCCTATGTATGGTACGCAGTATTTT. It yields the protein CASSLAQGPMYGTQYF. The whole variable domain, filled in from reference TRBV5-6 and TRBJ2-3, reads DAGVTQSPTHLIKTRGQQVTLRCSPKSGHDTVSWYQQALGQGPQFIFQYYEEEERQRGNFPDRFSGHQFPNYSSELNVNALLLGDSALYLCASSLAQGPMYGTQYFGPGTRLTVL.

V gene TRBV7-2 combines with J gene TRBJ1-5; the D is unclear. From germline, CDR1 is SGHTA and CDR2 FQGNSA. Trimming removed 1 base at V and 4 bases at J, with 14 bases between. The CDR3 totals 16 residues. The CDR3 loop reads CASSLGTAEGNQPQHF. As DNA, the CDR3 is TGTGCCAGCAGCTTAGGTACAGCCGAAGGAAATCAGCCCCAGCATTTT.

This rearrangement joins TRBV9 to TRBJ2-7; maybe TRBD2 (6 bases). Trimming left V 5 bases short and J 6 bases short, with 12 bases between. The CDR3 has 12 amino acids. The germline V gene encodes CDR1 SGDLS and CDR2 YYNGEE. The CDR3 DNA reads TGTGCCAGCAGTCCCGGGGGTCGCGAGCAGTACTTC. Its translation: CASSPGGREQYF.

The chain joins TRBV4-3 to TRBJ2-1; D call uncertain. In germline, CDR1 is LGHNA, CDR2 YSLEER. With 4 bases removed from V and 5 bases from J, the gap between germline ends came to 15 bases. The length of the CDR3 is 15 residues. This chain's CDR3 is CASSPLTDTDNEQFF. The CDR3 coding sequence is TGCGCCAGCAGCCCCCTTACAGACACCGACAATGAGCAGTTCTTC.

The chain joins TRBV25-1 to TRBJ2-7, with 7 bases lining up with TRBD2. The V and J ends lost 6 bases and 7 bases, in that order; junction bases with no gene match: 3. The CDR3 totals 11 residues. The germline V gene has CDR1 MGHDK and CDR2 SYGVNS. The CDR3 reads CASSSGGEQYF. CDR3 DNA: TGTGCCAGCAGCTCGGGGGGTGAGCAGTACTTC.

The rearrangement links TRBV27 to TRBJ2-6; D is unresolved. Germline assignment: CDR1 MNHEY and CDR2 SMNVEV (reference sequence). The CDR3 consists of 13 residues. The V end was cut by 6 bases, the J end by 3 bases, with 6 bases between. The CDR3 reads CASSHSGANVLTF. CDR3 sequence (DNA): TGTGCCAGCAGCCACAGTGGGGCCAACGTCCTGACTTTC.

The chain couples TRBV9 to TRBJ2-5, with a tentative D call TRBD1 (6 bases). Germline-derived CDR1 and CDR2 are SGDLS and YYNGEE. Trimming removed 1 base from V and 0 bases from J, with 10 bases in between. The CDR3 spans 15 residues. CDR3 in DNA: TGTGCCAGCAGCGTATCAGGGGCCCACCAAGAGACCCAGTACTTC. Encoded protein: CASSVSGAHQETQYF.

The chain combines TRBV4-2 with TRBJ2-7, with a weak D call TRBD2 (6 bases). Germline loops: CDR1 LGHNA, CDR2 YNFKEQ. Trimming shortened V by 0 bases and J by 4 bases, and 10 bases separated the two germline ends. The length of the CDR3 is 14 residues. The CDR3 nucleotides are TGTGCCAGCAGCCAAGAAGTCCGGGGGTACGAGCAGTACTTC. Amino acids: CASSQEVRGYEQYF.

The V call is TRBV6-6, the J call TRBJ1-4; TRBD1 matches at 7 bases. V was pared by 2 bases and J by 5 bases, with 5 bases of the junction left unmatched. Per the germline V gene, CDR1 is MNHNY and CDR2 is SVGAGI (reference sequence). The CDR3 length is 15 residues. CDR3 residues: CASSYDGTENEKLFF. The CDR3, as DNA: TGTGCCAGCAGTTACGATGGGACAGAAAATGAAAAACTGTTTTTT.

The chain carries TRBV11-2 and TRBJ2-7; D is unclear. There are 12 residues in the CDR3. Germline V gene sequence: CDR1 SGHAT, CDR2 FQNNGV. The V and J ends lost 3 bases and 6 bases respectively, with 9 bases between them. The CDR3 is CASSFEAVEQYF. The CDR3 region has the DNA TGTGCCAGCAGCTTCGAGGCGGTCGAGCAGTACTTC. Using reference TRBV11-2 and TRBJ2-7 for the parts outside the CDR3, the full variable domain is EAGVAQSPRYKIIEKRQSVAFWCNPISGHATLYWYQQILGQGPKLLIQFQNNGVVDDSQLPKDRFSAERLKGVDSTLKIQPAKLEDSAVYLCASSFEAVEQYFGPGTRLTVT.

The V gene is TRBV7-3, the J gene TRBJ1-2; tentative D call: TRBD1 (5 bases). The length of the CDR3 is 16 residues. Germline CDR1 SGHTA, CDR2 FQGTGA. The ends were cut back, 4 bases at V and 4 bases at J, with 19 bases in the middle. CDR3: CASSSSGAPTPYGYTF. The CDR3 DNA sequence: TGTGCCAGCAGCTCGTCTGGGGCGCCAACCCCCTATGGCTACACCTTC.

The gene calls are TRBV7-6 and TRBJ2-3; 7 bases align to TRBD2. CDR3 length: 13 residues. From germline, CDR1 is SGHVS and CDR2 FNYEAQ. The V and J ends lost 6 bases and 2 bases, in that order; junction bases with no gene match: 2. The chain's CDR3 is CASRGGYTDTQYF. As DNA, the CDR3 is TGTGCCAGCAGGGGGGGGTACACAGATACGCAGTATTTT.

The chain joins TRBV4-1 to TRBJ2-5; TRBD1 agrees at 9 bases. With V trimmed by 0 bases and J by 2 bases, 4 bases remained unmatched. There are 16 residues in the CDR3. Germline lookup yields CDR1 MGHRA and CDR2 YSYEKL. CDR3 loop: CASSQEGTGYQETQYF. The DNA of the CDR3 is TGCGCCAGCAGCCAAGAAGGGACAGGGTATCAAGAGACCCAGTACTTC.

This chain connects TRBV27 to TRBJ1-2; possible D gene TRBD1, 6 bases. V shed 0 bases and J shed 8 bases, with 16 bases lying between them. The CDR3 is 15 amino acids. Germline lookup yields CDR1 MNHEY and CDR2 SMNVEV (reference sequence). DNA for the CDR3: TGTGCCAGCAGTTTATCGACGGGACACCCCAGCGGCTACACCTTC. Its translation is CASSLSTGHPSGYTF.